Shown below are 24 T cell receptor beta chains from a single sample sequenced in a study of T cell responses to AZD1222 COVID-19 vaccine. Repertoires were generated with immunoSEQ multiplex PCR, while TCRdb's copy carries only in-frame clones and drops some. The sample yields about 180,000 clones, 90% seen once. The material sequenced was peripheral blood, taken on day 0 of AZD1222 vaccination. These TCRs come from an adult in good health.

The V and J genes are TRBV4-1 and TRBJ1-2; perhaps TRBD1 as D (5 bases). V dropped 1 base and J dropped 7 bases, with 13 bases sitting between them. The germline V gene has CDR1 MGHRA and CDR2 YSYEKL. The CDR3 has 14 residues. This chain's CDR3 is CASSQGVEGSGYTF. Written as DNA, the CDR3 is TGCGCCAGCAGCCAAGGTGTCGAGGGGTCTGGCTACACCTTC.

The V call is TRBV6-5, the J call TRBJ1-3, with no clear D. Germline-derived CDR1 and CDR2 are MNHEY and SVGAGI. This CDR3 is built from 15 residues. Deletions cut 6 bases from V and 0 bases from J, with 12 bases between. The CDR3: CASSYSASSGNTIYF. CDR3 DNA: TGTGCCAGCAGCTACAGTGCCTCCTCTGGAAACACCATATATTTT.

The chain recombines TRBV11-3 with TRBJ1-2; D is ambiguous. The V end was cut by 4 bases, the J end by 8 bases, with 11 bases between. Germline values: CDR1 SGHNT, CDR2 YENEEA. There are 12 residues in the CDR3. As DNA, the CDR3 is TGTGCCAGCAGCTCGAGTTCGGGCGGCTACACCTTC. Encoded protein: CASSSSSGGYTF.

A few counts support this clone. Germline and junction disagree at one end, which may indicate a read error. The chain is built from TRBV7-2 and TRBJ1-6; D unresolved. Germline V lookup: CDR1 SGHTA, CDR2 FQGNSA. The CDR3 is 13 amino acids. CDR3 residues: CASSLAAGSKWCF. DNA of the CDR3: TGTGCCAGCAGCTTAGCTGCGGGGTCCAAATGGTGCTTT. The variable domain in full, completed from reference TRBV7-2 and TRBJ1-6, reads GAGVSQSPSNKVTEKGKDVELRCDPISGHTALYWYRQSLGQGLEFLIYFQGNSAPDKSGLPSDRFSAERTGGSVSTLTIQRTQQEDSAVYLCASSLAAGSKWCFGNGTRLTVT.

In this sample, this clone turned up once. The chain employs TRBV6-5 and TRBJ2-7; D remains unclear. Between the trimmed V and J ends, which lost 0 bases and 5 bases, there was a span of 11 bases. This CDR3 is built from 14 residues. The germline V gene has CDR1 MNHEY and CDR2 SVGAGI. This CDR3 is CASSYSIGLNEQYF. The CDR3 DNA sequence: TGTGCCAGCAGTTACTCAATAGGGTTGAACGAGCAGTACTTC.

V and J are TRBV6-5 and TRBJ2-3; D is undetermined. The CDR3 contains 12 residues. The V gene lost 2 bases and the J gene lost 6 bases, with 6 bases spanning the gap. Germline-derived CDR1 and CDR2 are MNHEY and SVGAGI. This CDR3 reads CASSYKSDTQYF. CDR3 nucleotide sequence: TGTGCCAGCAGTTACAAGTCTGATACGCAGTATTTT.

This chain links TRBV6-5 with TRBJ1-4; D unclear. Germline CDR1 reads MNHEY; CDR2 reads SVGAGI. Trimming pared 0 bases from V and 0 bases from J, leaving 5 bases between. The CDR3 consists of 15 residues. CDR3 in DNA: TGTGCCAGCAGTTACTCGCCATCAACTAATGAAAAACTGTTTTTT. It is translated as CASSYSPSTNEKLFF.

The chain carries TRBV5-1 and TRBJ1-1; the D is unclear. The CDR3 is made up of 15 amino acids. Germline loops: CDR1 SGHRS, CDR2 YFSETQ. Deletions cut 0 bases from V and 2 bases from J, with 11 bases between. This CDR3 is CASSLDERINTEAFF. DNA for the CDR3: TGCGCCAGCAGCTTGGATGAGAGAATAAACACTGAAGCTTTCTTT.

The chain uses TRBV19 and TRBJ1-5; 7 nucleotides match TRBD1. With V trimmed by 4 bases and J by 4 bases, 10 bases remained unmatched. CDR3 length: 16 amino acids. Per germline, CDR1 LNHDA and CDR2 SQIVND (reference sequence). The CDR3 DNA follows: TGTGCCAGTAGTAGATCGACAGGGTGGGAAAATCAGCCCCAGCATTTT. It codes for CASSRSTGWENQPQHF. Based on the CDR3 plus reference TRBV19 and TRBJ1-5, the full variable domain is DGGITQSPKYLFRKEGQNVTLSCEQNLNHDAMYWYRQDPGQGLRLIYYSQIVNDFQKGDIAEGYSVSREKKESFPLTVTSAQKNPTAFYLCASSRSTGWENQPQHFGDGTRLSIL.

The chain recombines TRBV13 with TRBJ1-1, with 10 nucleotides matching TRBD1. Losses at the gene ends were 5 bases for V and 6 bases for J; bases not matched to a gene: 6. Germline V CDR1 and CDR2: PRHDT, FYEKMQ (reference sequence). The CDR3 consists of 14 residues. The DNA for the CDR3 is TGTGCCAGCAGCACGACAGGGGGCAACCCTGAAGCTTTCTTT. It yields the protein CASSTTGGNPEAFF.

V gene TRBV14 combines with J gene TRBJ2-7; no reliable D call. This CDR3 is 13 amino acids long. The V end lost 4 bases, the J end lost 2 bases, and 9 bases lay between the germline ends. Looked up from germline, CDR1 is SGHDN and CDR2 is FVKESK. CDR3 sequence: CASSPGRAYEQYF. Written as DNA, the CDR3 is TGTGCCAGCAGCCCTGGACGGGCCTACGAGCAGTACTTC.

The chain uses TRBV28 and TRBJ1-5, with no clear D. From germline, CDR1 is MDHEN and CDR2 SYDVKM. The CDR3 runs to 13 residues. Trimming left V 2 bases short and J 3 bases short, with 5 bases between. The CDR3 sequence: CASSLDFNQPQHF. CDR3 DNA: TGTGCCAGCAGTTTAGATTTCAATCAGCCCCAGCATTTT.

The rearrangement uses TRBV9 and TRBJ2-2; D is unresolved. The CDR3 extends over 16 amino acids. Looked up from germline, CDR1 is SGDLS and CDR2 is YYNGEE. V was cut by 0 bases and J by 4 bases, with 13 bases left in between. The CDR3, as DNA: TGTGCCAGCAGCGTAGCGGCAGGCGAAAGCACCGGGGAGCTGTTTTTT. Translated: CASSVAAGESTGELFF.

This clone was recorded a few times. CDR3 coding DNA: TGTGCCAGCAGTCGTCAGACTAGCGGGGTGGATGAGCAGTTCTTC. It translates to CASSRQTSGVDEQFF. The chain joins TRBV16 to TRBJ2-1; 11 bases agree with TRBD2. The germline V gene has CDR1 KGHSY and CDR2 FQNENV. The CDR3 sequence is 15 residues long. V lost 6 bases to trimming and J lost 8 bases; unmatched junction nucleotides: 9.

In its sample, this clone was seen once. The chain recombines TRBV3-1 (or the pseudogene TRBV3-2) with TRBJ2-2, with D uncertain. Trimming took 1 base from V and 6 from J, leaving 6 bases between them. CDR1 is LGHDT, CDR2 YNNKEL, per germline (reference sequence). The CDR3 extends over 13 amino acids. The CDR3 bases are TGTGCCAGCAGCCAAGGCGTAGCCGGGGAGCTGTTTTTT. It specifies CASSQGVAGELFF.

This clone was picked up one time. The chain links TRBV15 to TRBJ1-1; D unresolved. The CDR3 spans 15 residues. The germline V gene encodes CDR1 LNHNV and CDR2 YYDKDF (reference sequence). The V gene lost 5 bases and the J gene lost 0 bases, with 13 bases spanning the gap. The CDR3: CATSLPPSVNTEAFF. In DNA form, the CDR3 reads TGTGCCACCAGCCTACCTCCCTCGGTGAACACTGAAGCTTTCTTT.

The genes are TRBV10-3 and TRBJ1-4; D not certain. The CDR3 length is 15 residues. Germline V gene lookup returns CDR1 ENHRY and CDR2 SYGVKD. V lost 6 bases, J lost 8 bases, and 19 bases lay in between. The CDR3 nucleotides read TGTGCCATCAGCCCCCGAGGAGGGTCGGAGGAAAAACTGTTTTTT. Its protein product is CAISPRGGSEEKLFF.

The chain has TRBV7-2 and TRBJ2-7; possible D gene TRBD2, 6 bases. Trimming removed 4 bases at V and 5 bases at J, with 15 bases between. The CDR3 extends over 14 amino acids. Germline CDR1 reads SGHTA; CDR2 reads FQGNSA. The CDR3 sequence is CASSSGLTGDEQYF. The CDR3 coding sequence is TGTGCCAGCAGCTCGGGACTTACGGGAGACGAGCAGTACTTC.

V gene TRBV28 combines with J gene TRBJ1-2; maybe TRBD1 (5 bases). Germline values: CDR1 MDHEN, CDR2 SYDVKM. The V end lost 5 bases, the J end lost 8 bases, and 18 bases lay between the germline ends. There are 14 residues in the CDR3. Here the CDR3 DNA reads TGTGCCAGCAGTCCTCAGGGCAGAGCCGGGGGCTACACCTTC. This codes for CASSPQGRAGGYTF.

The rearrangement links TRBV9 to TRBJ1-3; no reliable D call. CDR1 is SGDLS and CDR2 is YYNGEE in the germline V gene. The length of the CDR3 is 12 residues. The V gene lost 0 bases and the J gene lost 12 bases, with 10 bases spanning the gap. CDR3 in amino acids: CASSVDLLNIYF. The CDR3 DNA reads TGTGCCAGCAGCGTAGACCTTCTTAACATATATTTT.

The rearrangement uses TRBV4-1 and TRBJ1-4; D is perhaps TRBD1 (5 bases). V lost 3 bases and J lost 7, with 15 bases in between. Germline V lookup: CDR1 MGHRA, CDR2 YSYEKL. This CDR3 is built from 15 residues. CDR3 protein: CASSQYSGGGEKLFF. The CDR3 DNA follows: TGCGCCAGCAGCCAGTATTCGGGGGGGGGTGAAAAACTGTTTTTT.

The chain is built from TRBV27 and TRBJ2-3, with D maybe TRBD1 (5 bases). V gave up 5 bases and J gave up 7 bases, with 13 bases separating them. Per germline, CDR1 MNHEY and CDR2 SMNVEV (reference sequence). The length of the CDR3 is 13 residues. This CDR3 is CASSLGLRNTQYF. In DNA, the CDR3 is TGTGCCAGCAGTCTGGGGCTAAGGAATACGCAGTATTTT.

This chain connects TRBV11-3 to TRBJ1-4; D is undetermined. Trimming took off 5 bases at V and 5 bases at J, with 6 bases between the two ends. This CDR3 is 12 amino acids long. Per germline, CDR1 SGHNT and CDR2 YENEEA. The CDR3 here is CASSRRNEKLFF. The CDR3 nucleotides read TGTGCCAGCAGCAGGAGGAATGAAAAACTGTTTTTT.

The V gene is TRBV19, the J gene TRBJ2-5, with 10 bases fitting TRBD2. The CDR3 has 14 residues. The V and J ends lost 8 bases and 4 bases, in that order; junction bases with no gene match: 7. From germline, CDR1 is LNHDA and CDR2 SQIVND (reference sequence). In DNA, the CDR3 is TGTGCCAGTGCGGTTAGCGGGGGGCGAGAGACCCAGTACTTC. This codes for CASAVSGGRETQYF.